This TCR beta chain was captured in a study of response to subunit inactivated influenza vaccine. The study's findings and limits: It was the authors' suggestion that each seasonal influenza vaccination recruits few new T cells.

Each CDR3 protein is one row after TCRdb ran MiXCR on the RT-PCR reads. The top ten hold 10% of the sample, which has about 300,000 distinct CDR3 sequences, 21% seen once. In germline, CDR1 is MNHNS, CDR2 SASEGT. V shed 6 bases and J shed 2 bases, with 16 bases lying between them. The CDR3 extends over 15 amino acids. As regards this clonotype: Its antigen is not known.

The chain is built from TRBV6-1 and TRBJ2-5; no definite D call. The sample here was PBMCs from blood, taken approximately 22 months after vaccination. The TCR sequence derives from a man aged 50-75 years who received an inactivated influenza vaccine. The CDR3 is CASSPLFDGQETQYF. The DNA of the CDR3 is TGTGCCAGCAGCCCCCTCTTTGACGGACAAGAGACCCAGTACTTC.